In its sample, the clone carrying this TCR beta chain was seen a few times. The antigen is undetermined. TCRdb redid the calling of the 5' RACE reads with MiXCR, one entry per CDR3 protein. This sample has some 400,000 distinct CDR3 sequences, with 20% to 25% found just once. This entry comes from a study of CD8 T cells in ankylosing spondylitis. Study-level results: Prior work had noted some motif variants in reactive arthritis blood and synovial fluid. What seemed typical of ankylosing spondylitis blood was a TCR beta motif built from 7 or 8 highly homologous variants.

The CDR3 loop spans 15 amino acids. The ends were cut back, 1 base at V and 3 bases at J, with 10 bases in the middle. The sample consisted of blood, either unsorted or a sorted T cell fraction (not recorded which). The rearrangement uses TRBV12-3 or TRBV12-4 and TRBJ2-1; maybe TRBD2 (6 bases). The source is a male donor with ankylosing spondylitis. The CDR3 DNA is TGTGCCAGCAGTTTAGATGGCGGGAACTACAATGAGCAGTTCTTC. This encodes CASSLDGGNYNEQFF.